This T cell receptor beta chain appears in the sequencing data of a study of blood T cells in healthy people across ages. Study findings and constraints: It was found that TCR beta diversity correlated strongly with the percentage of naive T cells.

Through a sample-barcoded 5' primer and a J-beta primer mix, a second PCR was run for about 7 to 12 cycles. TCRdb called the 5' RACE reads again in MiXCR, with one record for every CDR3 protein. The repertoire holds around 650,000 distinct CDR3 sequences, with about 34% as singletons. Comments on this clonotype: The target antigen is unknown. The junction does not match germline at one end; this may be a read error.

This receptor was obtained from a woman aged 80 or over in good health. The source material was blood.

CDR3 DNA sequence: TGTGCCAGTAGCGTGGGGTTCTATGACTACACCTTC. Translating gives CASSVGFYDYTF. The chain is built from TRBV19 and TRBJ1-2; D remains unclear. This CDR3 region has 12 residues. Germline V gives CDR1 LNHDA, CDR2 SQIVND (reference sequence).